Below, 26 T cell receptor beta chains from the same sample are listed, as sequenced in a study of T-cell reconstitution after alpha-beta-depleted transplantation in children. Unique molecular identifiers were incorporated during preparation of the TCRbeta library. TCRdb reprocessed the PCR reads via MiXCR and lists one record per CDR3 protein. The sample shows around 680,000 distinct CDR3 sequences, around 17% of them seen only once. This material consisted of PBMCs from the stem cell graft donor, taken from the stem cell graft. The source is a human donor who donated a stem cell graft to a child with acute myeloid leukemia.

There are many counts of this clonotype. The CDR3 is CSVVGQGVRREQYF. In nucleotides, the CDR3 is TGCAGCGTTGTGGGACAGGGGGTACGACGCGAGCAGTACTTC. V is TRBV29-1 and J is TRBJ2-7, with 11 bases matching TRBD1. The V segment lost 4 bases and the J segment 6 bases; nucleotides outside the gene matches: 8. The CDR3 totals 14 residues. The V gene's germline CDR1 is SQVTM and CDR2 ANQGSEA.

The V gene is TRBV9, the J gene TRBJ1-3, with D unclear. Germline CDR1 is SGDLS and CDR2 is YYNGEE. The CDR3 is made up of 15 amino acids. V lost 0 bases, J lost 1 base, and 8 bases lay in between. CDR3 DNA: TGTGCCAGCAGCGTAGGGGCCGTTTCTGGAAACACCATATATTTT. The encoded protein is CASSVGAVSGNTIYF.

This clonotype appeared many times. The chain joins TRBV10-3 to TRBJ1-5; D gene ambiguous. Germline V gives CDR1 ENHRY, CDR2 SYGVKD. Trimming cost V 8 bases and J 0 bases, with 11 bases left between them. This CDR3 contains 14 residues. CDR3 bases: TGTGCCATCTCTGAGGAGGATAGCAATCAGCCCCAGCATTTT. Protein sequence: CAISEEDSNQPQHF.

This clonotype appeared a few times. The chain employs TRBV7-3 and TRBJ2-1; 9 bases align to TRBD1. CDR1 SGHTA and CDR2 FQGTGA come from the germline V gene. The V gene end was trimmed by 3 bases and the J gene end by 7 bases; junction bases not matched to a gene: 7. This CDR3 region has 15 residues. CDR3 nucleotides: TGTGCCAGCAGCTTTCCGGGGACAGGGCAAAATGAGCAGTTCTTC. Translated: CASSFPGTGQNEQFF.

The rearrangement links TRBV7-9 to TRBJ2-5; 9 nucleotides line up with TRBD1. Germline V gene lookup returns CDR1 SEHNR and CDR2 FQNEAQ (reference sequence). This CDR3 has 15 amino acids. Trimming removed 1 base from V and 5 bases from J; junction bases left unmatched: 5. Here the CDR3 reads CASSLVTGGFETQYF. The CDR3 region has the DNA TGTGCCAGCAGCTTAGTGACAGGGGGGTTCGAGACCCAGTACTTC.

CDR3 DNA sequence: TGCGCCAGCAGCGACGGGGGGGCAGACACCGGGGAGCTGTTTTTT. This sequence encodes CASSDGGADTGELFF. The chain links TRBV10-2 to TRBJ2-2, with TRBD2 identical over 8 bases. Germline lookup yields CDR1 WSHSY and CDR2 SAAADI. V was clipped by 6 bases and J by 3 bases; unmatched bases: 6. The CDR3 runs to 15 residues.

This clonotype was detected a few times. The chain is built from TRBV24-1 and TRBJ2-2; TRBD2 is a possible D gene (6 bases). Trimming pared 7 bases from V and 0 bases from J, leaving 8 bases between. Germline V gives CDR1 KGHDR, CDR2 SFDVKD. This CDR3 is built from 14 residues. The chain's CDR3 is CATSPGANTGELFF. CDR3 bases: TGTGCCACCAGCCCGGGAGCGAACACCGGGGAGCTGTTTTTT.

J is TRBJ1-1 and V is TRBV5-1; D is possibly TRBD1 (5 bases). The CDR3 is made up of 15 amino acids. Germline values: CDR1 SGHRS, CDR2 YFSETQ. The V end was cut by 2 bases, the J end by 4 bases, with 15 bases between. Here the CDR3 reads CASSLEPRGGTEAFF. The CDR3 DNA is TGCGCCAGCAGCTTAGAACCCCGTGGGGGCACTGAAGCTTTCTTT.

This chain joins TRBV11-2 and TRBJ1-1; D possibly corresponds to TRBD1 (6 bases). CDR1 SGHAT and CDR2 FQNNGV come from the germline V gene. V was clipped by 5 bases and J by 1 base, with 17 bases between them. The length of the CDR3 is 16 residues. The CDR3 DNA sequence: TGTGCCAGCAGCGGGGGGGCAGGGTCGAGGAACACTGAAGCTTTCTTT. This codes for CASSGGAGSRNTEAFF.

This clonotype was found a few times. The chain recombines TRBV5-1 with TRBJ2-7, with TRBD2 matching 8 bases. The CDR3 contains 18 residues. The V gene end was trimmed by 4 bases and the J gene end by 0 bases; junction bases not matched to a gene: 15. CDR1 and CDR2 (germline): SGHRS, YFSETQ. The CDR3 region is CASSLGHLERGSSYEQYF. The CDR3 bases are TGCGCCAGCAGCCTTGGACACCTCGAGCGGGGGAGCTCCTACGAGCAGTACTTC. The entire variable domain, with the rest obtained from reference TRBV5-1 and TRBJ2-7, is as follows: KAGVTQTPRYLIKTRGQQVTLSCSPISGHRSVSWYQQTPGQGLQFLFEYFSETQRNKGNFPGRFSGRQFSNSRSEMNVSTLELGDSALYLCASSLGHLERGSSYEQYFGPGTRLTVT.

The sample holds a few counts of this clonotype. The rearrangement joins TRBV6-1 to TRBJ2-2; the D is unclear. V shed 6 bases and J shed 3 bases, with 20 bases lying between them. This CDR3 comprises 17 residues. In germline, CDR1 is MNHNS, CDR2 SASEGT. CDR3 amino acids: CASRSPTSISDTGELFF. The CDR3 coding sequence is TGTGCCAGCAGATCCCCCACCTCGATCAGCGACACCGGGGAGCTGTTTTTT.

V usage is TRBV7-2 and J usage is TRBJ2-2, with 8 bases aligning to TRBD2. V trimming: 3 bases; J trimming: 4 bases; junction bases outside the gene matches: 7. Germline V gene data show CDR1 as SGHTA and CDR2 as FQGNSA. The CDR3 has 16 amino acids. DNA of the CDR3: TGTGCCAGCAGCTTCCTGGCGGGGGGCGGCACCGGGGAGCTGTTTTTT. It is translated as CASSFLAGGGTGELFF.

This clonotype was observed at least ten times. V and J are TRBV12-3 or TRBV12-4 and TRBJ1-1; D possibly corresponds to TRBD1 (5 bases). CDR3 length: 16 residues. Between the trimmed V and J ends, which lost 4 bases and 8 bases, there was a span of 23 bases. CDR3 sequence: CASSSLDRTNTEEAFF. The CDR3 nucleotides read TGTGCCAGCAGTTCCCTCGACAGAACTAACACTGAAGAAGCTTTCTTT.

There are a few counts of this clonotype. The chain combines TRBV11-2 with TRBJ1-2; D unresolved. The V gene's germline CDR1 is SGHAT and CDR2 FQNNGV. Trimming took off 2 bases at V and 4 bases at J, with 11 bases between the two ends. The CDR3 is 14 residues long. CDR3 DNA: TGTGCCAGCAGCTTATTGCAGCCCATCTATGGCTACACCTTC. Translated: CASSLLQPIYGYTF. Filled out from reference TRBV11-2 and TRBJ1-2, the complete variable domain reads EAGVAQSPRYKIIEKRQSVAFWCNPISGHATLYWYQQILGQGPKLLIQFQNNGVVDDSQLPKDRFSAERLKGVDSTLKIQPAKLEDSAVYLCASSLLQPIYGYTFGSGTRLTVV.

J is TRBJ2-3 and V is TRBV5-1; D gene unclear. The CDR3 contains 14 residues. V dropped 4 bases and J dropped 4 bases, with 13 bases sitting between them. Per the germline V gene, CDR1 is SGHRS and CDR2 is YFSETQ. In nucleotides, the CDR3 is TGCGCCAGCAGCCCGACGATCGCGGCAGATACGCAGTATTTT. Translation gives CASSPTIAADTQYF.

CDR3 nucleotide sequence: TGTGCCAGCAGCGATGAGGGGTACATTCGCAATGAGCAGTTCTTC. Translated: CASSDEGYIRNEQFF. The genes are TRBV9 and TRBJ2-1; D is perhaps TRBD1 or TRBD2 (5 bases each). The germline V gene has CDR1 SGDLS and CDR2 YYNGEE. Trimming stripped 3 bases from V and 6 bases from J, with 16 bases between. The CDR3 totals 15 residues.

The V and J genes are TRBV3-1 and TRBJ1-1, with D possibly TRBD1 on 6 matching bases. V was trimmed by 5 bases and J by 5 bases, leaving 18 bases between them. The CDR3 has 15 residues. Germline V gene lookup returns CDR1 LGHDT and CDR2 YNNKEL (reference sequence). CDR3 DNA sequence: TGTGCCAGCAGCTCGAGCGGGCAGGGGAGAACTGAAGCTTTCTTT. Translated: CASSSSGQGRTEAFF.

This clonotype was seen ten or more times. The chain employs TRBV20-1 and TRBJ1-2, with TRBD1 matching 7 bases. This CDR3 contains 15 residues. The ends lost 3 bases at V and 6 bases at J; junction bases unmatched: 13. Germline CDR1 is DFQATT and CDR2 is SNEGSKA (reference sequence). The CDR3 coding sequence is TGCAGTGCTAGTTCCGAAGACAGGGAGATTAATGGCTACACCTTC. Residues: CSASSEDREINGYTF.

This clonotype was observed many times. The genes are TRBV20-1 and TRBJ1-1, with D unclear. V lost 3 bases and J 4 bases, leaving 24 bases between the germline ends. This CDR3 has 17 residues. Germline CDR1 is DFQATT and CDR2 is SNEGSKA (reference sequence). The DNA for the CDR3 is TGCAGTGCTAGGCGCACAATAGGTAGGAGAGAGGGCACTGAAGCTTTCTTT. Amino acids: CSARRTIGRREGTEAFF.

The rearrangement uses TRBV30 and TRBJ2-2, with no clear D. Germline V gives CDR1 GTSNPN, CDR2 SVGIG (reference sequence). V was clipped by 2 bases and J by 4 bases, with 11 bases between them. The CDR3 is made up of 14 amino acids. The CDR3 DNA reads as TGTGCCTGGAGTCTGGGGATAGGCACCGGGGAGCTGTTTTTT. This sequence encodes CAWSLGIGTGELFF. The full variable domain, with the rest looked up from reference TRBV30 and TRBJ2-2, is SQTIHQWPATLVQPVGSPLSLECTVEGTSNPNLYWYRQAAGRGLQLLFYSVGIGQISSEVPQNLSASRPQDRQFILSSKKLLLSDSGFYLCAWSLGIGTGELFFGEGSRLTVL.

This clonotype showed up just a few times. This rearrangement joins TRBV28 to TRBJ2-1; D gene uncertain. The germline gives CDR1 MDHEN, CDR2 SYDVKM. Trimming stripped 6 bases from V and 1 base from J, with 13 bases between. The CDR3 contains 15 residues. In DNA, the CDR3 is TGTGCCAGCAGGCCAGACACCCTGTCCTACAATGAGCAGTTCTTC. Translating it yields CASRPDTLSYNEQFF.

The chain employs TRBV11-2 and TRBJ2-5, with D perhaps TRBD2 (6 bases). This CDR3 is built from 15 residues. V lost 1 base to trimming and J lost 1 base, with 10 bases between them. Germline V gene data show CDR1 as SGHAT and CDR2 as FQNNGV. In DNA form, the CDR3 reads TGTGCCAGCAGCTTAGGTCGGGGGATCCAAGAGACCCAGTACTTC. Amino acid sequence: CASSLGRGIQETQYF.

This chain links TRBV7-2 with TRBJ1-6; perhaps TRBD1 as D (6 bases). V lost 4 bases, J lost 5 bases, and 18 bases lay in between. Germline CDR1 SGHTA, CDR2 FQGNSA. The CDR3 length is 17 residues. CDR3 in amino acids: CASSSRGGQADNSPLHF. CDR3 DNA sequence: TGTGCCAGCAGCTCCAGAGGGGGGCAGGCAGATAATTCACCCCTCCACTTT.

A few counts support this clonotype. The chain is built from TRBV6-2 or TRBV6-3 and TRBJ1-1; TRBD1 is a possible D gene (6 bases). V lost 10 bases and J 0 bases, leaving 24 bases between the germline ends. The germline CDR1 and CDR2 sequences are MNHEY and SVGEGT. The CDR3 loop spans 17 amino acids. This chain's CDR3 is CATQWGAGQFMNTEAFF. The DNA of the CDR3 is TGTGCCACTCAATGGGGGGCAGGGCAATTCATGAACACTGAAGCTTTCTTT.

This clonotype was counted between two and nine times. This chain uses TRBV4-3 with TRBJ2-1; D gene ambiguous. The CDR3 loop spans 16 amino acids. The germline V gene has CDR1 LGHNA and CDR2 YSLEER. The ends were cut back, 0 bases at V and 0 bases at J, with 9 bases in the middle. Written as DNA, the CDR3 is TGCGCCAGCAGCCAAGATAAGGTCAGCTCCTACAATGAGCAGTTCTTC. Its translation is CASSQDKVSSYNEQFF.

For this clonotype: With a much larger clone just one base away, this may be a read error. The chain joins TRBV29-1 to TRBJ2-1; TRBD2 agrees at 8 bases. Per germline, CDR1 SQVTM and CDR2 ANQGSEA. The CDR3 runs to 14 residues. The CDR3 loop reads CSDSLAGGTNQQFF. The CDR3 bases are TGCAGCGATTCCCTTGCGGGGGGTACCAATCAGCAGTTCTTC.